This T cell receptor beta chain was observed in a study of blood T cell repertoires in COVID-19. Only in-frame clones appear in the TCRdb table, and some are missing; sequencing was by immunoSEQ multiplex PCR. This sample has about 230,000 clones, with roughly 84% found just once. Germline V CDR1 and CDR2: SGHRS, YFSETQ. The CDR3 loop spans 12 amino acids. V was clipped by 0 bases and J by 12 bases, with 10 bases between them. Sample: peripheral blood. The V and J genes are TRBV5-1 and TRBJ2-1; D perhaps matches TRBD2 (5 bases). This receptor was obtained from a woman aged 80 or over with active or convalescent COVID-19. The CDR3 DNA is TGCGCCAGCAGCTTGGAGCCTAGCCCGCAGTTCTTC. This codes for CASSLEPSPQFF.